The 19 T cell receptor beta chains below all came from one sample that was sequenced in a study of blood T cell repertoires in COVID-19. The repertoire was sequenced with immunoSEQ multiplex PCR; TCRdb's copy has only in-frame clones and lacks some. The sample comprises about 120,000 clones, 60% to 80% of which are singletons, and 6.5% to 9% rests with the top ten. The sample consisted of peripheral blood. The receptors were sampled from a human donor in a cohort sampled during active COVID-19.

V and J are TRBV5-5 and TRBJ2-7; a weak D match, TRBD1 (5 bases). Trimming took off 0 bases at V and 3 bases at J, with 13 bases between the two ends. The V gene's germline CDR1 is SGHKS and CDR2 YYEKEE (reference sequence). The CDR3 has 15 amino acids. The CDR3 protein is CASSLVSGSLYEQYF. Written as DNA, the CDR3 is TGTGCCAGCAGCTTGGTGTCAGGGTCTCTCTACGAGCAGTACTTC.

The chain has TRBV19 and TRBJ1-4; TRBD1 matches at 9 bases. The CDR3 consists of 18 residues. With 7 bases clipped from V and 4 bases from J, the junction kept 16 bases outside the gene matches. Germline values: CDR1 LNHDA, CDR2 SQIVND (reference sequence). CDR3 bases: TGTGCCAGTACCCCGTTAACGACAGGGGGATTCCTTAATGAAAAACTGTTTTTT. Its protein product is CASTPLTTGGFLNEKLFF.

V is TRBV27 and J is TRBJ2-1; 13 bases agree with TRBD2. Germline CDR1 MNHEY, CDR2 SMNVEV (reference sequence). V lost 3 bases, J lost 6 bases, and 2 bases stayed unmatched. The CDR3 runs to 15 residues. CDR3 sequence (DNA): TGTGCCAGCAGTTTTGGACTAGCGGGGGTCAATGAGCAGTTCTTC. This codes for CASSFGLAGVNEQFF.

The rearrangement uses TRBV19 and TRBJ2-5, with D unclear. V was trimmed by 5 bases and J by 1 base, leaving 8 bases between them. This CDR3 is built from 13 residues. Germline V lookup: CDR1 LNHDA, CDR2 SQIVND (reference sequence). CDR3 nucleotide sequence: TGTGCCAGTAGTCGACAATTCCAAGAGACCCAGTACTTC. Translated: CASSRQFQETQYF.

The rearrangement uses TRBV19 and TRBJ2-1, with 10 bases matching TRBD2. Germline CDR1 reads LNHDA; CDR2 reads SQIVND (reference sequence). J lost 3 bases, V lost 6 bases, and 11 bases had no gene match. The CDR3 is 17 amino acids. CDR3 coding DNA: TGTGCCAGTAGACTAACTAGCGGGGACTTGTACTACAATGAGCAGTTCTTC. It yields the protein CASRLTSGDLYYNEQFF.

This clone was observed a few times. CDR3 nucleotides: TGCGCCAGCAGCTTTGGCAGTCTTGGCTACACCTTC. The encoded protein is CASSFGSLGYTF. The gene calls are TRBV5-1 and TRBJ1-2; D is unclear. This CDR3 contains 12 residues. The V end was cut by 2 bases, the J end by 7 bases, with 9 bases between. The V gene's germline CDR1 is SGHRS and CDR2 YFSETQ.

The chain is built from TRBV9 and TRBJ1-4; TRBD1 aligns across 9 bases. The germline gives CDR1 SGDLS, CDR2 YYNGEE. The CDR3 spans 15 residues. The V segment lost 0 bases and the J segment 7 bases; nucleotides outside the gene matches: 4. CDR3 in amino acids: CASSVAGQGLEKLFF. The CDR3, as DNA: TGTGCCAGCAGCGTAGCGGGACAGGGTCTTGAAAAACTGTTTTTT.

This chain connects TRBV19 to TRBJ2-7, with D possibly being TRBD1 (6 bases). V gave up 11 bases and J gave up 0 bases, with 11 bases separating them. The CDR3 has 12 residues. Germline CDR1 reads LNHDA; CDR2 reads SQIVND (reference sequence). The CDR3 here is CAPDRRSYEQYF. The CDR3 DNA reads TGTGCCCCCGACAGGCGCTCCTACGAGCAGTACTTC.

The chain links TRBV7-2 to TRBJ2-1; TRBD2 matches 9 bases. Germline V gene data show CDR1 as SGHTA and CDR2 as FQGNSA. V was clipped by 1 base and J by 5 bases; unmatched bases: 3. The CDR3 covers 15 residues. In DNA, the CDR3 is TGTGCCAGCAGCTTAGTTAGCGGGGGTCACAATGAGCAGTTCTTC. Residues: CASSLVSGGHNEQFF.

This clone was counted once. The rearrangement links TRBV6-5 to TRBJ1-3; D is possibly TRBD1 (6 bases). This CDR3 has 15 residues. Germline assignment: CDR1 MNHEY and CDR2 SVGAGI. V was shortened by 7 bases and J by 2 bases, with 15 bases between the two germline ends. The DNA for the CDR3 is TGTGCCAGCATTCGAACAGGGTCGGCTGGAAACACCATATATTTT. This sequence encodes CASIRTGSAGNTIYF.

Here the CDR3 DNA reads TGTGCCAGCAGCTTTGGGACAGGGGTCTATGGCTACACCTTC. It codes for CASSFGTGVYGYTF. The chain recombines TRBV5-6 with TRBJ1-2; TRBD1 matches at 10 bases. V lost 2 bases, J lost 4 bases, and 2 bases stayed unmatched. The germline V gene encodes CDR1 SGHDT and CDR2 YYEEEE. The CDR3 is made up of 14 amino acids.

The chain recombines TRBV6-5 with TRBJ1-1; D unclear. CDR1 and CDR2 (germline): MNHEY, SVGAGI. V was pared by 6 bases and J by 8 bases, with 19 bases between. The CDR3 length is 14 residues. The CDR3 is CASRPGREVLEAFF. The CDR3 coding sequence is TGTGCCAGCAGGCCGGGGAGGGAGGTTCTCGAAGCTTTCTTT.

V gene TRBV27 combines with J gene TRBJ1-1; TRBD1 matches at 7 bases. Trimming removed 5 bases from V and 0 bases from J; junction bases left unmatched: 6. The CDR3 length is 15 residues. CDR1 is MNHEY and CDR2 is SMNVEV in the germline V gene (reference sequence). The CDR3 spells CASSLRTGVNTEAFF. The CDR3 DNA sequence: TGTGCCAGCAGTCTCCGGACAGGAGTGAACACTGAAGCTTTCTTT.

This clone came up many times. The gene calls are TRBV5-4 and TRBJ2-6; D may be TRBD2 (6 bases). The CDR3 is 18 amino acids. Germline V lookup: CDR1 SGHNT, CDR2 YYREEE (reference sequence). V lost 2 bases and J lost 0, with 15 bases in between. In DNA, the CDR3 is TGTGCCAGCAGCTTCACCACGGAGGGGAGCTCTGGGGCCAACGTCCTGACTTTC. It yields the protein CASSFTTEGSSGANVLTF.

This rearrangement joins TRBV19 to TRBJ1-5; no definite D call. CDR1 is LNHDA and CDR2 is SQIVND in the germline V gene (reference sequence). V lost 3 bases and J 1 base, leaving 7 bases between the germline ends. The CDR3 length is 14 residues. The DNA for the CDR3 is TGTGCCAGTAGTATTGATAGCAGCAATCAGCCCCAGCATTTT. This encodes CASSIDSSNQPQHF.

This clone was seen just once. The V call is TRBV7-2, the J call TRBJ2-7, with 8 bases identical to TRBD1. The CDR3 covers 17 residues. CDR1 SGHTA and CDR2 FQGNSA come from the germline V gene. Trimming removed 4 bases from V and 3 bases from J; junction bases left unmatched: 14. For the CDR3, the DNA is TGTGCCAGCAGCTCACGGTCCGGACGAACAGGGGGCTACGAGCAGTACTTC. Translated, it gives CASSSRSGRTGGYEQYF.

The J gene is TRBJ1-1, the V gene TRBV12-3 or TRBV12-4, with 7 bases that match TRBD1. V lost 5 bases to trimming and J lost 11 bases; unmatched junction nucleotides: 5. The CDR3 contains 11 residues. CDR3 sequence (DNA): TGTGCCAGCAGTACAGGGGTTTTGGCTTTCTTT. Its translation is CASSTGVLAFF.

V usage is TRBV3-1 (or the pseudogene TRBV3-2) and J usage is TRBJ2-5, with 10 bases matching TRBD2. Germline trimming cut 11 bases from V and 3 bases from J; bases unmatched to any gene: 6. The CDR3 is made up of 13 amino acids. Per the germline V gene, CDR1 is LGHDT and CDR2 is YNNKEL (reference sequence). CDR3 nucleotides: TGTGCCTGCCAGCGGGGGGGGGAAGAGACCCAGTACTTC. Its translation is CACQRGGEETQYF.

The chain is built from TRBV11-1 and TRBJ2-7; 7 bases match TRBD1. Per germline, CDR1 SGHAT and CDR2 FQDESV (reference sequence). V was pared by 3 bases and J by 3 bases, with 8 bases of the junction left unmatched. CDR3 size: 15 residues. CDR3 sequence reads: CASSFGQVGIYEQYF. DNA for the CDR3: TGTGCCAGCAGCTTCGGACAGGTCGGAATCTACGAGCAGTACTTC.